These T cell receptor beta chains were read from a single sample in a study of neoadjuvant anti-PD-1 for oral cavity cancer. TCRdb's copy holds only in-frame clones and misses some; the assay was immunoSEQ multiplex PCR. The table lists about 14,000 clones, roughly 74% of them singletons. The specimen was PBMCs, collected before nivolumab (anti-PD-1) treatment. These receptors were collected from a person aged 40 to 85 with oral cavity squamous cell carcinoma. The CDR3 runs from the conserved cysteine through the conserved F or W. The D gene is left open where the match is weak. A row's size may be missing; if present it is once, few, many or a size class.

>TRBV6-1|TRBD2|-|TRBJ2-7
TGTGCCAGCAAGTTAACTAGCGGGACATACGAGCAGTACTTC
CASKLTSGTYEQYF
>TRBV10-3|-|-|TRBJ1-5
TGTGCCATCAGTGAACAGGGCGAACCTCAGCCCCAGCATTTT
CAISEQGEPQPQHF
>TRBV27|TRBD2|-|TRBJ2-1
TGTGCCAGCAGGGGACGAGCGGGAGGATCATACAATGAGCAGTTCTTC
CASRGRAGGSYNEQFF
>TRBV2|-|-|TRBJ1-2
TGTGCCAACAGGGCGCCGGTGGAAGGCTACACCTTC
CANRAPVEGYTF
>TRBV7-6|-|medium-sized|TRBJ2-6
TGTGCCAGCAGCCCAGGCCGGTTGGGGGCCAACGTCCTGACTTTC
CASSPGRLGANVLTF
>TRBV25-1|TRBD1|-|TRBJ2-3
TGTGCCAGTAAGACAGGGGGCCCGGATACGCAGTATTTT
CASKTGGPDTQYF
>TRBV6-1|TRBD2|-|TRBJ2-7
TGTGCCGGCTCTAGCGGGGGCTCCTACGAGCAGTACTTC
CAGSSGGSYEQYF
>TRBV28|TRBD2|-|TRBJ2-6
TGTGCCAGCAACCAGTTAGCGGGTTCCCCCAACGTCCTGACTTTC
CASNQLAGSPNVLTF
>TRBV5-6|TRBD2|few|TRBJ2-1
TGTGCCAGCAGCTTGGTCCAAGCGGGGGAAGCGTACAATGAGCAGTTCTTC
CASSLVQAGEAYNEQFF
>TRBV7-8|-|-|TRBJ2-1
TGTGCCAGCAGCTTACGGGGTTCTTACTCCTACAATGAGCAGTTCTTC
CASSLRGSYSYNEQFF
>TRBV6-5|-|-|TRBJ1-2
TGTGCCAGCAGTTACCCGGGGCAGGGCGGGGGCTACACCTTC
CASSYPGQGGGYTF
>TRBV18|-|few|TRBJ2-7
TGTGCCAGCTCACCACCGTTCGACAGCTACGAGCAGTACTTC
CASSPPFDSYEQYF
>TRBV28|TRBD2|-|TRBJ2-3
TGTGCCAGCAGCCGAGCGGGGTATACGCAGTATTTT
CASSRAGYTQYF
>TRBV7-9|TRBD2|-|TRBJ2-3
TGTGCCAGCAGCTCGGGACTAGCGGGAGTGAGCACAGATACGCAGTATTTT
CASSSGLAGVSTDTQYF
>TRBV11-2|-|-|TRBJ2-5
TGTGCCAGCAGCTTCCCGAGTCGGTGGGAGACCCAGTACTTC
CASSFPSRWETQYF
>TRBV7-2|-|-|TRBJ1-1
TGTGCCAGCGACATAAGTATGACAGGATATGGGGTAGGCACTGAAGCTTTCTTT
CASDISMTGYGVGTEAFF
>TRBV30|TRBD2|-|TRBJ2-5
TGTGCCTGGAGTGAGGGGGCGACTAGCGGGCAAGAGACCCAGTACTTC
CAWSEGATSGQETQYF
>TRBV5-1|TRBD1|-|TRBJ2-7
TGCGCCAGCAGCTTGGCCGGGACAGACTACGAGCAGTACTTC
CASSLAGTDYEQYF
>TRBV9|-|-|TRBJ2-2
TGTGCCAGCAGCGTAGTATCGGGGGTCCTCACCGGGGAGCTGTTTTTT
CASSVVSGVLTGELFF
>TRBV28|-|-|TRBJ1-1
TGTGCCAGCAGTTTATTGGCCCCTCCTGAAGCTTTCTTT
CASSLLAPPEAFF
>TRBV5-1|-|-|TRBJ2-3
TGCGCCAGCAGCTCTGGACGAACCGATCGTCGGTTCACAGATACGCAGTATTTT
CASSSGRTDRRFTDTQYF
>TRBV27|-|-|TRBJ1-2
TGTGCCAGCAGGTTGGCAGCCACAGCTAACTATGGCTACACCTTC
CASRLAATANYGYTF
>TRBV6-5|TRBD1|-|TRBJ1-2
TGTGCCAGCAGTCCCGAGGGGGCCCGGAGAGGCTACACCTTC
CASSPEGARRGYTF
>TRBV4-1|-|-|TRBJ1-4
TGCGCCAGCAGTCAAACTGGGGAGTTTAATGAAAAACTGTTTTTT
CASSQTGEFNEKLFF
>TRBV2|-|once|TRBJ2-3
TGTGCCAGCAGTGCTCTGCGGGTGGGCCTAGATACGCAGTATTTT
CASSALRVGLDTQYF
>TRBV9|-|-|TRBJ1-3
TGTGCCAGCAGACCCTCCTCAGGAAACACCATATATTTT
CASRPSSGNTIYF
>TRBV13|-|few|TRBJ1-1
TGTGCCAGCAGCCCCAGGGGTATGAACACTGAAGCTTTCTTT
CASSPRGMNTEAFF
>TRBV4-2|TRBD1|-|TRBJ1-1
TGTGCCAGCAGCCAGGAATTTGGACAGGGGTGGACTGAAGCTTTCTTT
CASSQEFGQGWTEAFF
>TRBV6-1|-|-|TRBJ2-7
TGTCCGAAGCGGAAGGATGCCTACGAGCAGTACTTC
CPKRKDAYEQYF
>TRBV13|TRBD1|-|TRBJ1-1
TGTGCCAGCAGCAACCGGGGACAGTTAGACACTGAAGCTTTCTTT
CASSNRGQLDTEAFF
>TRBV7-3|TRBD1|-|TRBJ1-2
TGTGCCAGCAGCCCTAACGATCCCGGCAGGGGGGGCTACACCTTC
CASSPNDPGRGGYTF
>TRBV2|-|-|TRBJ2-7
TGTGCCAGCAGGGACGGTTACCACGAGCAGTACTTC
CASRDGYHEQYF
>TRBV2|TRBD1|few|TRBJ1-5
TGTGCCAGCAGCGCTGACGGACAGGTTCCTAATCAGCCCCAGCATTTT
CASSADGQVPNQPQHF
>TRBV7-2|-|-|TRBJ2-3
TGTGCCAGCAGCTTAGGGAGGTGGTTCACAGATACGCAGTATTTT
CASSLGRWFTDTQYF
>TRBV7-8|-|-|TRBJ2-7
TGTGCCAGCAGCCCCGTTATTATTCCGCCTAGCGCGGCCTACGAGCAGTACTTC
CASSPVIIPPSAAYEQYF
>TRBV15|-|-|TRBJ2-1
TGTGCCACCAGCAGACAGGGGCTCTATGAGCAGTTCTTC
CATSRQGLYEQFF
>TRBV5-1|-|-|TRBJ1-4
TGCGCCAGCAGCTTGAGCGCGACTAATGAAAAACTGTTTTTT
CASSLSATNEKLFF
>TRBV19|-|-|TRBJ2-3
TGTGCCAGTAGTATCGCCGCCACAGATACGCAGTATTTT
CASSIAATDTQYF
>TRBV30|-|few|TRBJ1-2
TGTGCCTGGAGTGTAAGGGGCCTTGGGGGCTACACCTTC
CAWSVRGLGGYTF
>TRBV28|-|-|TRBJ2-4
TGTGCCAGCAGTAAAAGAATCGTCAAGAACTTC
CASSKRIVKNF
>TRBV30|TRBD1|once|TRBJ1-5
TGTGCCTGGGGGACAGGGAATCAGCCCCAGCATTTT
CAWGTGNQPQHF
>TRBV11-2|-|-|TRBJ2-4
TGTGCCAGCAGCTCTCTGGACTGGCTAGCCAAAAACATTCAGTACTTC
CASSSLDWLAKNIQYF
>TRBV7-2|-|-|TRBJ1-3
TGTGCCAGCAGCTTCGGTTCTGGAAACACCATATATTTT
CASSFGSGNTIYF
>TRBV5-6|-|few|TRBJ1-2
TGTGCCAGCAGCTTGGGCAGGCTAAACTATGGCTACACCTTC
CASSLGRLNYGYTF
>TRBV7-9|-|few|TRBJ1-5
TGTGCCAGCAGCGCCGGGCCGAATCAGCCCCAGCATTTT
CASSAGPNQPQHF
>TRBV5-1|TRBD1|-|TRBJ2-7
TGCGCCAGCAGCCCCCGGCCGGGACAGAACTACGAGCAGTACTTC
CASSPRPGQNYEQYF
>TRBV7-6|-|few|TRBJ2-3
TGTGCCAGCAGCTTAGCATGGGATACGCAGTATTTT
CASSLAWDTQYF
>TRBV5-1|-|-|TRBJ1-2
TGCGCCAGCAGCTTGGCCTTGGGGAGAGCTAACTATGGCTACACCTTC
CASSLALGRANYGYTF
>TRBV7-3|TRBD2|few|TRBJ2-1
TGTGCCAGCAGCTTATCTAGCGGGACGTATGGTGAGCAGTTCTTC
CASSLSSGTYGEQFF
>TRBV29-1|TRBD1|-|TRBJ2-2
TGCAGCATCAGGACAGGGGCGACCACCGGGGAGCTGTTTTTT
CSIRTGATTGELFF
>TRBV5-6|-|-|TRBJ1-5
TGTGCCAGCAGCTTGCGGGGCCAGCCTTATAGCAATCAGCCCCAGCATTTT
CASSLRGQPYSNQPQHF
>TRBV7-9|-|few|TRBJ1-5
TGTGCCAGCAGCTCCGAGTATCAGCCCCAGCATTTT
CASSSEYQPQHF
>TRBV7-9|TRBD1|once|TRBJ2-7
TGTGCCAGCAGCTTAACCCAGGGGGAGAACGAGCAGTACTTC
CASSLTQGENEQYF
>TRBV7-2|-|-|TRBJ2-1
TGTGCCAGCAGCTTGCCCCCCGGGCGGGGGCCCTTCAATGAGCAGTTCTTC
CASSLPPGRGPFNEQFF
>TRBV27|-|once|TRBJ2-1
TGTGCCAGCAGTAGGTACAATGAGCAGTTCTTC
CASSRYNEQFF